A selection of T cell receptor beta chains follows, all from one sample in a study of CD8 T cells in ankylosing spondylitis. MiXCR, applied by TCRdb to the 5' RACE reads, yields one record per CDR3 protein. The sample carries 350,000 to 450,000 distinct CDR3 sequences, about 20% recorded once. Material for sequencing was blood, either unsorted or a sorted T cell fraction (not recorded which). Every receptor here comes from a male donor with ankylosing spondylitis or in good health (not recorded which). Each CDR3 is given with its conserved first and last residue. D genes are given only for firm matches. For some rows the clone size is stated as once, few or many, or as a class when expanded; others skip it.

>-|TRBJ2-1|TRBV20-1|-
TGCAGTGCTAGGGAGTGGGCTCCCTACAATGAGCAGTTCTTC
CSAREWAPYNEQFF
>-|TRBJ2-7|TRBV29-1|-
TGCAGCGTTTCGCCAGGGAACTACGAGCAGTACTTC
CSVSPGNYEQYF
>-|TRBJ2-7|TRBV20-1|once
TGCAGTGCTAGAGATGGGCTTTACGAGCAGTACTTC
CSARDGLYEQYF
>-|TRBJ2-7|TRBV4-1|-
TGCGCCAGCAGCCAAGACACAGGGTTGCACGAGCAGTACTTC
CASSQDTGLHEQYF
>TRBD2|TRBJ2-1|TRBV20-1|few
TGCAGTGCCAGAGGACTAGCGGCCTACAATGAGCAGTTCTTC
CSARGLAAYNEQFF
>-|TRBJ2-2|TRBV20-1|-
TGCAGTGCTAGAGGGGACCCCAACACCGGGGAGCTGTTTTTT
CSARGDPNTGELFF
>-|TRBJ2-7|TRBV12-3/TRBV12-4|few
TGTGCCAGCAGCCGGGGGAGGGGGGGGAGTTACGAGCAGTACTTC
CASSRGRGGSYEQYF
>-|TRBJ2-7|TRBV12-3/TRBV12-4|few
TGTGCCAGCAGTTTTCTCGAATACGAGCAGTACTTC
CASSFLEYEQYF
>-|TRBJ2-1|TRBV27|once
TGTGCCAGCAGTTTAACCCCTGGCGGTGCGTCAGCTGAGCAGTTCTTC
CASSLTPGGASAEQFF
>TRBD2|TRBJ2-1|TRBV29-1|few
TGCAGCGTTGAGAGACTAGCGGGGGGATTAGTTTACAATGAGCAGTTCTTC
CSVERLAGGLVYNEQFF
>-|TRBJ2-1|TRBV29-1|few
TGCAGCGTTGAAGGAAGACTCAACAATGAGCAGTTCTTC
CSVEGRLNNEQFF
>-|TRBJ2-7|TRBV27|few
TGTGCCAGCAGTAGGGTAGACGCCTACGAGCAGTACTTC
CASSRVDAYEQYF
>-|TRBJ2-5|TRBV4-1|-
TGCGCCAGCAGCCAAGCGGACTCCCAAGAGACCCAGTACTTC
CASSQADSQETQYF
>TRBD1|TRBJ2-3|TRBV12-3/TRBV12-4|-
TGTGCCACTCTCCGGGACAGAAGCACAGATACGCAGTATTTT
CATLRDRSTDTQYF
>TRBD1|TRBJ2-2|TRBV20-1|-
TGCAGTGCTAGCTGGGACAGGGCCAACACCGGGGAGCTGTTTTTT
CSASWDRANTGELFF
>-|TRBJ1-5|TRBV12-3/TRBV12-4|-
TGTGCCAGCAGTGAAGAGGAGGGATTCAATCAGCCCCAGCATTTT
CASSEEEGFNQPQHF
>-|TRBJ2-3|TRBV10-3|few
TGTGCCATCAGTGAGTCTTCCGGCGCTTCGGGGACAGATACGCAGTATTTT
CAISESSGASGTDTQYF
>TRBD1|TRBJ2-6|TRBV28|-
TGTGCCAGCAGACCCGGGACAGGGCATTCCAACGTCCTGACTTTC
CASRPGTGHSNVLTF
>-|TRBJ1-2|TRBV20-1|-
TGCAGTGCTAGAGACAGGTCTAACTATGGCTACACCTTC
CSARDRSNYGYTF
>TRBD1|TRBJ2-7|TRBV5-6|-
TGTGCCAGCAGACCAACCGGGACAGGGATCGATCAGTACTTC
CASRPTGTGIDQYF
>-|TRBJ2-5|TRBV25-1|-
TGTGCCAGCAGTGAATATTGGGGGACCCAGTACTTC
CASSEYWGTQYF
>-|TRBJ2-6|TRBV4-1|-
TGCGCCAGCAGCCGGACGGAAGCTGGGGGGTACAGTGGGGCCAACGTCCTGACTTTC
CASSRTEAGGYSGANVLTF
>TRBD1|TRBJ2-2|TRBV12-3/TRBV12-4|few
TGTGCCAGCAGTGAGGGGGCCCCCGAGGAGACCGGGGAGCTGTTTTTT
CASSEGAPEETGELFF
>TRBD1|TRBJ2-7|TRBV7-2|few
TGTGCCAGCAGCTTAGGGCACAGGGGGATCGCCTACGAGCAGTACTTC
CASSLGHRGIAYEQYF
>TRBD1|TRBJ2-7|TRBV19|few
TGTGCCAGTAGTAGCTATGAGATCGGGACAGGGTTCCACGAGCAGTACTTC
CASSSYEIGTGFHEQYF
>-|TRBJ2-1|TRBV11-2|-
TGTGCCAGCAGCTTGAGAGGGGGGGACTACAATGAGCAGTTCTTC
CASSLRGGDYNEQFF
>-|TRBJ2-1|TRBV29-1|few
TGCAGCGTGGGCCCAGGAGGATCGGTAATCAATGAGCAGTTCTTC
CSVGPGGSVINEQFF
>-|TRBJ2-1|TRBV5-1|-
TGCGCCAGCAGCCACGGCGCGGCAGACCCCCCAATGGAGCAGTTCTTC
CASSHGAADPPMEQFF
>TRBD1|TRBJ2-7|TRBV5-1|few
TGCGCCAGCAGTGGGCGAGGGGACAGGGCTACCTACGAGCAGTACTTC
CASSGRGDRATYEQYF
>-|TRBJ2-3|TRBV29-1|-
TGCAGCGTTGAAGTGGAGATATATACGCAGTATTTT
CSVEVEIYTQYF
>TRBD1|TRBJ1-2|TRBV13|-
TGTGCCAGCAGACGGGACAGCCGGGACTATGGCTACACCTTC
CASRRDSRDYGYTF
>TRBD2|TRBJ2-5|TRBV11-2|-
TGTGCCAGCAGCTTAAGGATCCTCCGGGGGGACCAAGAGACCCAGTACTTC
CASSLRILRGDQETQYF
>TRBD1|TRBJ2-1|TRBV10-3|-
TGTGCCATCAGTGGGACAGGAAGCTCCTACAATGAGCAGTTCTTC
CAISGTGSSYNEQFF
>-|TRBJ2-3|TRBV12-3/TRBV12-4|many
TGTGCCAGCAGTCTCCCGGGGGCAAGAGATACGCAGTATTTT
CASSLPGARDTQYF
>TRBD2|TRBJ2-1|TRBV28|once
TGTGCCAGCAGTTTATTAGCCCCCCTAGCGGGGAGGTACAATGAGCAGTTCTTC
CASSLLAPLAGRYNEQFF
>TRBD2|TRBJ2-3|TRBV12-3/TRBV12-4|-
TGTGCCAGCAGAAAGACTAGCGGGGGCACAGATACGCAGTATTTT
CASRKTSGGTDTQYF
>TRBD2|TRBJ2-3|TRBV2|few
TGTGCCAGCGCTGGGACTAGGGCAGATACGCAGTATTTT
CASAGTRADTQYF
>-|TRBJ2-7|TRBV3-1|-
TGTGCCAGCAGCCAGTACAGGAGTTACGAGCAGTACTTC
CASSQYRSYEQYF
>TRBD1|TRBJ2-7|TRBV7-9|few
TGTGCCAGCAGCGGTAGGACAGGGGGCTTCTACGAGCAGTACTTC
CASSGRTGGFYEQYF
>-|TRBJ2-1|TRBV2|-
TGTGCCAGCAGTGTCGGGACCTACAATGAGCAGTTCTTC
CASSVGTYNEQFF
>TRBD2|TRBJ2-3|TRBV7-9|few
TGTGCCAGCAGCTCCCCTATAGCGGGGGGGCCAACGGATACGCAGTATTTT
CASSSPIAGGPTDTQYF
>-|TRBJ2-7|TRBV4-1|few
TGCGCCAGCAGCCAAGAGGACAGCCCATACTCCTACGAGCAGTACTTC
CASSQEDSPYSYEQYF
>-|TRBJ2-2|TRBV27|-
TGTGCCAGCAGTTTATTCCAGGAAACTCTAAACACCGGGGAGCTGTTTTTT
CASSLFQETLNTGELFF
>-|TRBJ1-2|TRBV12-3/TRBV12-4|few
TGTGCCAGCAGTTTTCAATCGGGGGGTTCCGATGGCTACACCTTC
CASSFQSGGSDGYTF
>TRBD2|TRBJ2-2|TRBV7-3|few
TGTGCCAGCAGCAGTGGACTAGCGGCTATGAACACCGGGGAGCTGTTTTTT
CASSSGLAAMNTGELFF
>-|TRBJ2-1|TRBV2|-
TGTGCCAGCAGTGAAGTGGGCGGGGGCCGATCCTACAATGAGCAGTTCTTC
CASSEVGGGRSYNEQFF
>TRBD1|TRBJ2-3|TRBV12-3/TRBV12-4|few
TGTGCCAGCAGTCCCGGGACAGGGTGGACAGATACGCAGTATTTT
CASSPGTGWTDTQYF
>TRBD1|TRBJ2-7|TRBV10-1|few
TGCGCCAGCAGTGGGACAGGGGGCGGCTACGAGCAGTACTTC
CASSGTGGGYEQYF
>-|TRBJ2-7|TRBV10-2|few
TGCGCCAGCAAAGAGGACGGATACCTAAGCTCCTACGAGCAGTACTTC
CASKEDGYLSSYEQYF